This T cell receptor (beta chain) was sequenced during a study of cytomegalovirus exposure and HLA in healthy donors. Study-wide context: The study placed approximately 81% of its 398 genotyped donors in the Caucasian-associated ancestry cluster. Study-wide findings and caveats: Specificity for CMV antigens was confirmed in vitro for a few of the CMV-associated chains.

PCR involved 60 Vbeta and 13 Jbeta primers. The data were produced by immunoSEQ multiplex PCR, yet TCRdb's version contains in-frame clones alone and is incomplete. The listing records roughly 41,000 clones. Germline assignment: CDR1 MDHEN and CDR2 SYDVKM. Between the trimmed V and J ends, which lost 5 bases and 4 bases, there was a span of 8 bases. The CDR3 contains 12 residues. For this clone: Its antigen is currently unknown.

The chain is built from TRBV28 and TRBJ1-1; D remains ambiguous. This TCR derives from a woman in her forties in good health and CMV-seronegative. The sequencing sample was made of PBMCs. The CDR3 region is CASSPSTTEAFF. In nucleotides, the CDR3 is TGTGCCAGCAGTCCGAGTACCACTGAAGCTTTCTTT.